This paragraph reports one T cell receptor beta chain. Its antigen is not known. The data belong to a study of shared clonotypes between healthy human individuals. Findings and caveats of the study: Among the subsets, naive ones generally showed larger estimated richness than memory ones. Blood was the sole source, and tissue repertoires probably differ.

Unmatched junction bases numbered 10, after V lost 6 bases and J lost 3 bases. In germline, CDR1 is MDHEN, CDR2 SYDVKM. The CDR3 runs 17 residues. Assay execution proceeded at the deep level. Under the authors' procedure: For the immunoSEQ data, sequences were junction-only without quality scores, so filtering differed. Generated by immunoSEQ multiplex PCR, the TCRdb table keeps only in-frame clones and is missing some. Clone size and V and J calls were adopted from that table, with D and trimming inferred from the DNA. The table shows 2 million to 2.5 million clones, with roughly 93% occurring only once.

V and J are TRBV28 and TRBJ2-1, with TRBD2 identical over 11 bases. The sequenced material came from naive CD4+ T cells from PBMCs. This sample's subset: CD45RA+ positively selected. The source of this sequence is a man between 18 and 35 years old in good health. Some clones in this sample may be carry-over from other donors' samples. CDR3 amino acids: CASRPKGLADSYNEQFF. The CDR3 DNA sequence: TGTGCCAGCAGGCCAAAGGGACTAGCGGATAGCTACAATGAGCAGTTCTTC.